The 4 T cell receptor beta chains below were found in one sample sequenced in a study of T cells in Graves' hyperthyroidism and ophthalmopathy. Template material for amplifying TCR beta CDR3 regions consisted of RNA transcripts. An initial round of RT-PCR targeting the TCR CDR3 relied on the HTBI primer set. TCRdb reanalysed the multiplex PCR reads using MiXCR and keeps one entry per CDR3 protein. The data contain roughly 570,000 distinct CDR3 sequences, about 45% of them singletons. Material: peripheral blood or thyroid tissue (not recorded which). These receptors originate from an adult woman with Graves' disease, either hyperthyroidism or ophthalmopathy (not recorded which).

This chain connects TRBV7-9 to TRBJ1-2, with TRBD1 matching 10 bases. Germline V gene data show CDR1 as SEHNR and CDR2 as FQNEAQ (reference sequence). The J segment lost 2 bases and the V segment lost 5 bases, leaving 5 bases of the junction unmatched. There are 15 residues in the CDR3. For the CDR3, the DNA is TGTGCCAGCAGCATGACAGGGGGCGCGAACTATGGCTACACCTTC. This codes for CASSMTGGANYGYTF.

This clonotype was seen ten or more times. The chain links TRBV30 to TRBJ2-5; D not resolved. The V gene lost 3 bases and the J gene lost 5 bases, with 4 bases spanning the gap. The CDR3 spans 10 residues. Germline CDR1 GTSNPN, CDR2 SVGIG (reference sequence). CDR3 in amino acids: CAWRRETQYF. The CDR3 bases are TGTGCCTGGAGACGGGAGACCCAGTACTTC.

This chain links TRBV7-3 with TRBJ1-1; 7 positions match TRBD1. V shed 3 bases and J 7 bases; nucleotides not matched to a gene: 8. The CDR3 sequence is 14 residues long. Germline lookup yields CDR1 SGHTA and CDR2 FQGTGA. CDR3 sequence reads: CASSFGTVIIEAFF. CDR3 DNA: TGTGCCAGCAGCTTCGGGACAGTTATTATTGAAGCTTTCTTT.

The CDR3 DNA reads as TGTGCCAGCAGCCAAGGATCTACTAGCGGGAGCGACGAGCAGTACTTC. Encoded protein: CASSQGSTSGSDEQYF. The V gene is TRBV3-1, the J gene TRBJ2-7, with 11 positions matching TRBD2. Germline V CDR1 and CDR2: LGHDT, YNNKEL (reference sequence). The CDR3 is 16 amino acids. V lost 1 base and J lost 5; bases outside the gene matches: 7.